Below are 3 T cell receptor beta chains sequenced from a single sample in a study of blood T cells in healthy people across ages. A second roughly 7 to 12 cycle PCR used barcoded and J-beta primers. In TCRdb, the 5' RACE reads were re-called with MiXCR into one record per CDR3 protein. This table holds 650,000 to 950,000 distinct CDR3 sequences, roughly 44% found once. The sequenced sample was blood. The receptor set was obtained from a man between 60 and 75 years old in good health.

The CDR3 nucleotides are TGTGCCAGCAGCTCAGTAGCGGGGGGTGTCTATGAGCAGTTCTTC. Translation: CASSSVAGGVYEQFF. The chain combines TRBV7-2 with TRBJ2-1; 10 nucleotides match TRBD2. V was clipped by 4 bases and J by 8 bases; unmatched bases: 8. The CDR3 covers 15 residues. CDR1 and CDR2 from the germline V gene are SGHTA and FQGNSA.

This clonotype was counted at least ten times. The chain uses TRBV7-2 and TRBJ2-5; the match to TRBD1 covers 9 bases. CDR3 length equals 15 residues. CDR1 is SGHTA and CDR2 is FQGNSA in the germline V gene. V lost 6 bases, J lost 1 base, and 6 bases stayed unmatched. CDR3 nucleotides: TGTGCCAGCAGGGACAGGGGAGGACCCCAAGAGACCCAGTACTTC. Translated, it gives CASRDRGGPQETQYF.

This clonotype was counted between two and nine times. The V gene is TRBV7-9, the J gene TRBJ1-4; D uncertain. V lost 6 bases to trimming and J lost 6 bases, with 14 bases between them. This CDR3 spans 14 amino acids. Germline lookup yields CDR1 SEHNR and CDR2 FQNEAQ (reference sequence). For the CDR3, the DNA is TGTGCCAGCAGACTAGGGTCCTCCGATGAAAAACTGTTTTTT. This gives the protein CASRLGSSDEKLFF.